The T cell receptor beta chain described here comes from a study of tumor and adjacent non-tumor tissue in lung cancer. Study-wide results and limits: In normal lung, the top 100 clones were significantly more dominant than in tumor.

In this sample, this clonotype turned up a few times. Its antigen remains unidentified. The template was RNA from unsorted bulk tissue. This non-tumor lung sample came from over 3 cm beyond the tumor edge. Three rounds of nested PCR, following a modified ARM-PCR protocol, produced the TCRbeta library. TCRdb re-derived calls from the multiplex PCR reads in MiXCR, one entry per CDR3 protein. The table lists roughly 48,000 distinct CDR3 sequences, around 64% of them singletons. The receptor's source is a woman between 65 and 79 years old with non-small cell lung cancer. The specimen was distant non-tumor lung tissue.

The CDR3 loop is CSARDRTSGSIVGVAQYF. The CDR3 DNA is TGCAGTGCTAGAGATAGGACTAGCGGGAGTATAGTAGGGGTGGCCCAGTACTTC. The chain joins TRBV20-1 to TRBJ2-5; 13 bases fit TRBD2. Germline V lookup: CDR1 DFQATT, CDR2 SNEGSKA (reference sequence). This CDR3 comprises 18 residues. V lost 0 bases to trimming and J lost 9 bases; unmatched junction nucleotides: 16.